One and the same sample provided the 8 T cell receptor beta chains below, sequenced in a study of CD8 T cells in Susac syndrome. The RNA, about 0.45 to 1 ug, was put through reverse transcription using random hexamers. One entry per CDR3 protein results from TCRdb running MiXCR on the immunoSEQ multiplex PCR reads. The sample has about 200,000 distinct CDR3 sequences, more than 90% seen once. The sequencing sample was made of CD4+ T cells from PBMCs. These receptors were obtained from a human donor with multiple sclerosis.

The chain couples TRBV12-2 to TRBJ1-1. TRBV12-2 is tagged as a pseudogene. The CDR3 has 15 residues. The CDR3 loop reads CASRLAAHGDTEAFF. In DNA form, the CDR3 reads TGTGCAAGTCGCTTAGCGGCGCACGGGGACACTGAAGCTTTCTTT.

The chain combines TRBV20-1 with TRBJ1-2, with D possibly matching TRBD1 (6 bases). Trimming cost V 1 base and J 4 bases, with 13 bases left between them. CDR3 length equals 14 residues. From germline, CDR1 is DFQATT and CDR2 SNEGSKA (reference sequence). The CDR3 spells CSARVLQGLYGYTF. For the CDR3, the DNA is TGCAGTGCTAGAGTACTACAGGGTCTCTATGGCTACACCTTC.

The chain couples TRBV29-1 to TRBJ2-2; TRBD2 might be the D (5 bases). V was pared by 5 bases and J by 4 bases, with 20 bases between. The CDR3 length is 16 residues. CDR1 is SQVTM, CDR2 ANQGSEA, per germline. The CDR3 DNA follows: TGCAGCGTTACTACCATTCGTCGGGGTTTCACCGGGGAGCTGTTTTTT. Protein: CSVTTIRRGFTGELFF.

In this sample, this clonotype turned up a few times. The chain has TRBV20-1 and TRBJ1-5; D unclear. Trimming cost V 3 bases and J 0 bases, with 6 bases left between them. Germline CDR1 is DFQATT and CDR2 is SNEGSKA (reference sequence). The CDR3 has 13 amino acids. CDR3 in amino acids: CSARGYSNQPQHF. The CDR3 DNA reads TGCAGTGCTAGGGGATATAGCAATCAGCCCCAGCATTTT.

The rearrangement uses TRBV12-3 or TRBV12-4 and TRBJ1-5; 8 bases are a match to TRBD1. J gave up 5 bases and V 5 bases, and 11 bases lay outside the gene matches. The CDR3 totals 16 residues. The CDR3: CASSTRGRGPHQPQHF. CDR3 nucleotides: TGTGCCAGCAGTACCCGGGGCAGGGGGCCTCATCAGCCCCAGCATTTT.

This clonotype has only a few counts. The V and J genes are TRBV6-1 and TRBJ2-7, with D possibly called TRBD1 or TRBD2 (6 bases each). The germline V and J ends were trimmed by 9 bases and 5 bases, with 14 bases remaining between them. The CDR3 extends over 12 amino acids. Germline assignment: CDR1 MNHNS and CDR2 SASEGT. The CDR3 DNA sequence: TGTGCCAGTAAGTCGGGGGCCCACGAGCAGTACTTC. The encoded protein is CASKSGAHEQYF.

The chain carries TRBV2 and TRBJ2-3, with TRBD1 identical over 10 bases. The V gene's germline CDR1 is SNHLY and CDR2 FYNNEI. After removal of 6 bases from V and 3 bases from J, the junction contained 6 bases not matched to a gene. The CDR3 loop spans 15 amino acids. CDR3 protein: CASSGTGDGTDTQYF. DNA of the CDR3: TGTGCCAGCAGCGGGACAGGGGATGGGACAGATACGCAGTATTTT.

This clonotype has just a few counts. This chain joins TRBV7-2 and TRBJ2-2, with a possible D match to TRBD2 (5 bases). This CDR3 contains 13 residues. Trimming shortened V by 2 bases and J by 5 bases, and 6 bases separated the two germline ends. In germline, CDR1 is SGHTA, CDR2 FQGNSA. The CDR3 region is CASSLRGTGELFF. For the CDR3, the DNA is TGTGCCAGCAGCTTACGGGGTACCGGGGAGCTGTTTTTT.